This T cell receptor (beta chain) was documented in a study of T cell responses to AZD1222 COVID-19 vaccine. TCRdb keeps only in-frame clones here, not all; method: immunoSEQ multiplex PCR. The table includes some 130,000 clones, 90% detected once. On this clone itself: Its antigen is currently unknown.

Broader study findings: Elevations in Spike-specific TCR breadth and depth followed administration of two AZD1222 doses. It was only after the peak T cell response that any repertoires were sampled. AZD1222 recipients seropositive at baseline numbered only six or seven.

The CDR3 runs 13 residues. The V gene's germline CDR1 is ENHRY and CDR2 SYGVKD. The ends were cut back, 8 bases at V and 2 bases at J, with 9 bases in the middle. The chain carries TRBV10-3 and TRBJ2-2; no firm D call. This receptor was obtained from an adult in good health. Source: peripheral blood, taken on day 0 of AZD1222 vaccination. The CDR3 sequence is CAIGKANTGELFF. The CDR3 region has the DNA TGTGCCATCGGCAAGGCTAACACCGGGGAGCTGTTTTTT.